This T cell receptor (beta chain) was retrieved from a study of blood T cell repertoires in COVID-19. V was pared by 0 bases and J by 13 bases, with 24 bases between. There are 18 residues in the CDR3. Germline CDR1 KGHDR, CDR2 SFDVKD. This table comes from immunoSEQ multiplex PCR, and its TCRdb copy is limited to in-frame clones, with some not included. The sample lists some 41,000 clones; around 88% were seen once. Input material: peripheral blood. This rearrangement joins TRBV24-1 to TRBJ1-6; D possibly corresponds to TRBD1 (5 bases). This TCR came from a woman of 80 years or more with active or convalescent COVID-19. CDR3 nucleotides: TGTGCCACCAGTGATTTGCATATCCAGGGTGGTGCATTTTGGCCCCTCCACTTT. This codes for CATSDLHIQGGAFWPLHF.